This T cell receptor beta chain was identified in a study of shared clonotypes between healthy human individuals. The germline CDR1 and CDR2 sequences are SNHLY and FYNNEI. The CDR3 is made up of 14 amino acids. Between the trimmed V and J ends, which lost 3 bases and 2 bases, there was a span of 8 bases. Profiled with immunoSEQ multiplex PCR; TCRdb holds only in-frame clones, not every one. The sample records a few million clones, 85% to 95% being singletons. With regard to this clone: Other DNA variants within this sample encode the same CDR3.

Sequencing was performed on naive CD4+ T cells from PBMCs. The subset: CD45RA+ positively selected. The V and J genes are TRBV2 and TRBJ1-5; D is possibly TRBD1 (5 bases). This receptor was taken from a man between 18 and 35 years old in good health. Some clones in this sample may be carry-over from other donors' samples. The CDR3 nucleotides read TGTGCCAGCAGTGATGGAGGGGGCAATCAGCCCCAGCATTTT. Translation gives CASSDGGGNQPQHF.